This TCR beta chain was profiled in a study of glioma-infiltrating T cells. Whole-study context: Blood libraries targeted about 4- to 10-fold coverage of about a million T cells.

Using RNA template, CDR3s of TCR alpha and beta were amplified with iRepertoire arm-PCR. Tissue mRNA or PBMC total RNA, about 85-400 ng, went into one-step reverse transcription and amplification. TCRdb fed the multiplex PCR reads into MiXCR, producing one record per CDR3 protein. The sample has more than 350,000 distinct CDR3 sequences, approximately 42% seen once. Losses at the gene ends were 8 bases for V and 12 bases for J; bases not matched to a gene: 15. The CDR3 covers 14 residues. CDR1 is WNHNN and CDR2 is SYGVQD in the germline V gene (reference sequence). The genes are TRBV10-1 and TRBJ2-1, with 8 bases matching TRBD2. Sequencing input: glioma tissue, nonneoplastic brain tissue, or PBMCs (not recorded which). The receptor was isolated from a human donor with low-grade glioma or glioblastoma, undergoing nonglioma brain surgery, or in good health (not recorded which). The CDR3 protein is CASPGVAGRQRQFF. In DNA form, the CDR3 reads TGCGCCAGCCCGGGGGTAGCGGGAAGGCAAAGGCAGTTCTTC.